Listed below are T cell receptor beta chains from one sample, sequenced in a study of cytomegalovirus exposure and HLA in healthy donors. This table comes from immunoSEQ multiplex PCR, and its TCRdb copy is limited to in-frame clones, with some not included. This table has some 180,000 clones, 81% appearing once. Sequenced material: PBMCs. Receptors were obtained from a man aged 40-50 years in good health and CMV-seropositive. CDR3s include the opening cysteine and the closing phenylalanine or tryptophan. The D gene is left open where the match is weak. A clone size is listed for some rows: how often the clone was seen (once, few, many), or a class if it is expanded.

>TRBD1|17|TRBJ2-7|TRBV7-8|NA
CASSLAIGQGIPYEQYF
TGTGCCAGCAGCTTAGCGATAGGACAGGGTATACCGTACGAGCAGTACTTC
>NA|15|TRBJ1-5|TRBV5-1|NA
CASSLEHPPCLPQHF
TGCGCCAGCAGCTTGGAGCACCCTCCATGTTTGCCCCAGCATTTT
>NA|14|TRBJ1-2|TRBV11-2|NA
CASSLVPQEYGYTF
TGTGCCAGCAGCTTAGTGCCACAGGAGTATGGCTACACCTTC
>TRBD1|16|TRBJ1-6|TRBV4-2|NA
CASSQGQGGNNSPLHF
TGTGCCAGCAGCCAAGGACAGGGGGGGAATAATTCACCCCTCCACTTT
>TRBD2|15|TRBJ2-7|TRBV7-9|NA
CASSFPSGNRLEQYF
TGTGCCAGCAGCTTTCCTAGCGGGAACCGCCTCGAGCAGTACTTC
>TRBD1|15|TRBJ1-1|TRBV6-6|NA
CASSYSGTGGYEAFF
TGTGCCAGCAGTTACTCGGGGACAGGGGGCTACGAAGCTTTCTTT
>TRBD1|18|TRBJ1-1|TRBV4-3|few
CASSQDSAGGSSGTEAFF
TGCGCCAGCAGCCAAGATTCGGCAGGGGGTTCATCTGGGACTGAAGCTTTCTTT
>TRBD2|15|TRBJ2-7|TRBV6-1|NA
CASFVGLAGSNEQYF
TGTGCCAGCTTCGTTGGACTAGCGGGTTCGAACGAGCAGTACTTC
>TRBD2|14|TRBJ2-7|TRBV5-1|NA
CASGRTSGGSEQYF
TGCGCCAGCGGCAGGACTAGCGGGGGATCCGAGCAGTACTTC
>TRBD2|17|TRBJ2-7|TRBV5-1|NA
CASSLADSGAFSYEQYF
TGCGCCAGCAGCTTGGCGGATAGCGGGGCCTTCTCCTACGAGCAGTACTTC
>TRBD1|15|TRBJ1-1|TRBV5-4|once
CASSSPGTGNTEAFF
TGTGCCAGCAGCTCCCCCGGGACAGGGAACACTGAAGCTTTCTTT
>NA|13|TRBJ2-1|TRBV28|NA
CASSFERGYEQFF
TGTGCCAGCAGTTTTGAGCGTGGCTATGAGCAGTTCTTC
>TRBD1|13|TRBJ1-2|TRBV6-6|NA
CASSPGQVSGYTF
TGTGCCAGCAGTCCCGGACAGGTCAGCGGCTACACCTTC
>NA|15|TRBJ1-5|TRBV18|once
CASSPQGSSNQPQHF
TGTGCCAGCTCACCTCAGGGATCTAGCAATCAGCCCCAGCATTTT
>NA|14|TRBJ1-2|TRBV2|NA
CASSEGQGPYGYTF
TGTGCCAGCAGTGAAGGGCAGGGCCCTTATGGCTACACCTTC
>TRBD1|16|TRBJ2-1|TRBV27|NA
CASSLFGQGVFNEQFF
TGTGCCAGCAGTTTATTTGGGCAGGGGGTGTTCAATGAGCAGTTCTTC
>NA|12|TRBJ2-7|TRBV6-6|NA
CASSSVVYEQYF
TGTGCCAGCAGTTCGGTGGTTTACGAGCAGTACTTC
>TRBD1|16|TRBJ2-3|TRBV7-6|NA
CASSLAFGQGTDTQYF
TGTGCCAGCAGCTTAGCCTTCGGACAGGGGACAGATACGCAGTATTTT
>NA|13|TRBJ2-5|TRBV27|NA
CASSPLHRETQYF
TGTGCCAGCAGTCCCCTCCACAGGGAGACCCAGTACTTC
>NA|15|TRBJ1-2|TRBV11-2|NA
CASSPGSNLHYGYTF
TGTGCCAGCAGCCCCGGGTCAAACCTCCACTATGGCTACACCTTC
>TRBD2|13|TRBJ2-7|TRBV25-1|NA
CASRGGGSYEQYF
TGTGCCAGCAGAGGCGGGGGGTCCTACGAGCAGTACTTC
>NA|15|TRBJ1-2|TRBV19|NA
CASSISGRANYGYTF
TGTGCCAGTAGTATCTCCGGGAGAGCTAACTATGGCTACACCTTC
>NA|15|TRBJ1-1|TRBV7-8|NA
CASSQGAGMNTEAFF
TGTGCCAGCAGCCAAGGGGCAGGGATGAACACTGAAGCTTTCTTT
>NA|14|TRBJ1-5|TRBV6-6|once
CASSYGQLNQPQHF
TGTGCCAGCAGTTACGGACAGTTAAATCAGCCCCAGCATTTT
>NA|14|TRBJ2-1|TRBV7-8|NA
CASSQAGIHNEQFF
TGTGCCAGCAGCCAGGCCGGGATACACAATGAGCAGTTCTTC
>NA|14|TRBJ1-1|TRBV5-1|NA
CASSPSQLNTEAFF
TGCGCCAGCAGCCCCAGTCAACTGAACACTGAAGCTTTCTTT
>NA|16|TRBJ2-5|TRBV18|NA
CASSPNSGGRGETQYF
TGTGCCAGCTCACCAAACTCGGGGGGCAGAGGAGAGACCCAGTACTTC
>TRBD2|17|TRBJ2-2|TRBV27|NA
CASSLIGLAANTGELFF
TGTGCCAGCAGTTTAATAGGACTAGCGGCGAACACCGGGGAGCTGTTTTTT
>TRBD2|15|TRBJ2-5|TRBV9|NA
CASSVAGGSFETQYF
TGTGCCAGCAGCGTAGCGGGAGGATCGTTTGAGACCCAGTACTTC
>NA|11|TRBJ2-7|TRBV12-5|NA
CASGPHYEQYF
TGTGCTAGTGGTCCCCACTACGAGCAGTACTTC
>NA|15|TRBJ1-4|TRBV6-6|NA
CASRVTGATNEKLFF
TGTGCCAGCAGGGTCACGGGGGCAACTAATGAAAAACTGTTTTTT
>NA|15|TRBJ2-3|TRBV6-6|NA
CASTFLGAAKDTQYF
TGTGCCAGCACCTTCTTGGGAGCGGCGAAAGATACGCAGTATTTT
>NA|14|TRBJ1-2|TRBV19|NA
CASSHAQGYYGYTF
TGTGCCAGTAGCCATGCCCAGGGGTACTATGGCTACACCTTC
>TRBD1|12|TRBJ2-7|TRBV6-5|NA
CASRGGQGSKYF
TGTGCCAGCAGGGGGGGACAGGGAAGTAAGTACTTC
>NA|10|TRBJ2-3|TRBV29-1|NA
CSGGTDTQYF
TGCAGCGGAGGGACAGATACGCAGTATTTT
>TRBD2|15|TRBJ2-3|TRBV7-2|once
CASSTRRTSGDTQYF
TGTGCCAGCAGCACCCGCCGGACTAGCGGGGATACGCAGTATTTT
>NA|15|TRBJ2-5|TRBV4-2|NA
CASSQGPDTQETQYF
TGTGCCAGCAGCCAAGGTCCCGACACCCAAGAGACCCAGTACTTC
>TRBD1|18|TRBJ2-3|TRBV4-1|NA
CASSQDKGRTGRTDTQYF
TGCGCCAGCAGCCAAGATAAGGGGCGGACAGGGAGGACAGATACGCAGTATTTT